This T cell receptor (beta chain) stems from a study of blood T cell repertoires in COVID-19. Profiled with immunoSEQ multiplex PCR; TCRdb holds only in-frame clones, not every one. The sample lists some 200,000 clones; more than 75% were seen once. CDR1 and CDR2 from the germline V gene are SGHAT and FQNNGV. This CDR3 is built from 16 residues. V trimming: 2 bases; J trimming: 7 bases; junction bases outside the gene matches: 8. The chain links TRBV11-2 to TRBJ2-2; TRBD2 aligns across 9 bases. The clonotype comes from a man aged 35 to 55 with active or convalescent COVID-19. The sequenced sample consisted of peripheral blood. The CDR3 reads CASSLILSGSGGELFF. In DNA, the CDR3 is TGTGCCAGCAGCTTAATACTTAGCGGGAGCGGCGGGGAGCTGTTTTTT.